This T cell receptor beta chain originates from a study of T cell changes during pregnancy in multiple sclerosis. Germline V gene data show CDR1 as MNHEY and CDR2 as SVGAGI. Germline trimming cut 1 base from V and 2 bases from J; bases unmatched to any gene: 2. The CDR3 covers 14 residues. Clones were read by immunoSEQ multiplex PCR, and TCRdb kept only the in-frame ones, dropping some. The data show 70,000 to 95,000 clones, 85% to 95% seen once. The chain combines TRBV6-5 with TRBJ2-7, with TRBD1 identical over 7 bases. The sequences come from peripheral blood, collected after pregnancy. The TCR was taken from a female donor in good health, enrolled as a control in a pregnancy study. CDR3 nucleotide sequence: TGTGCCAGCAGTTACTTAACAGGGGCCTACGAGCAGTACTTC. Protein sequence: CASSYLTGAYEQYF.